The 9 T cell receptor beta chains presented below share a single source sample, sequenced in a study of T cell responses to AZD1222 COVID-19 vaccine. Profiling relied on immunoSEQ multiplex PCR, and the TCRdb table lists in-frame clones only, not all of them. The profile shows about 160,000 clones, 85% to 95% of them singletons. Sequencing used peripheral blood, obtained on day 0 of AZD1222 vaccination. All receptors come from an adult in good health.

The chain recombines TRBV7-2 with TRBJ2-2, with no clear D. CDR1 SGHTA and CDR2 FQGNSA come from the germline V gene. Trimming took 3 bases from V and 7 from J, leaving 9 bases between them. The CDR3 contains 13 residues. CDR3 sequence (DNA): TGTGCCAGCAGCTTTCGTTCGGTCGGGGAGCTGTTTTTT. Translated: CASSFRSVGELFF.

This clone was detected only once. The chain recombines TRBV15 with TRBJ1-6; no clear D. This CDR3 comprises 14 residues. V was pared by 0 bases and J by 6 bases, with 6 bases between. Germline-derived CDR1 and CDR2 are LNHNV and YYDKDF (reference sequence). The CDR3 nucleotides read TGTGCCACCAGCAGAGAACAAATTAATTCACCCCTCCACTTT. This translates into CATSREQINSPLHF.

The J gene is TRBJ2-7, the V gene TRBV9; the D gene is possibly TRBD1 (7 bases). Germline assignment: CDR1 SGDLS and CDR2 YYNGEE. This CDR3 comprises 14 residues. Between the trimmed V and J ends, which lost 4 bases and 0 bases, there was a span of 11 bases. CDR3 sequence (DNA): TGTGCCAGCAGCTACAGGGGAGGCTCCTACGAGCAGTACGTC. Translation gives CASSYRGGSYEQYV.

The chain joins TRBV16 to TRBJ1-4; 7 bases are shared with TRBD1. J lost 7 bases, V lost 3 bases, and 5 bases had no gene match. The CDR3 totals 14 residues. CDR1 KGHSY and CDR2 FQNENV come from the germline V gene. The CDR3 sequence is CASSHDRVGEKLFF. The CDR3 region has the DNA TGTGCCAGCAGCCACGACAGGGTGGGTGAAAAACTGTTTTTT.

The rearrangement joins TRBV12-5 to TRBJ1-1, with a tentative D call TRBD1 (5 bases). CDR3 size: 15 residues. With 2 bases removed from V and 5 bases from J, the gap between germline ends came to 15 bases. The germline V gene encodes CDR1 LGHNT and CDR2 FRNRAP. The CDR3 protein is CASGLTWRGGTEAFF. The CDR3 DNA reads TGTGCTAGTGGTTTGACCTGGAGGGGAGGAACTGAAGCTTTCTTT.

The J gene is TRBJ2-1, the V gene TRBV5-1; D gene uncertain. Germline V gene sequence: CDR1 SGHRS, CDR2 YFSETQ. The CDR3 contains 14 residues. The V gene lost 0 bases and the J gene lost 5 bases, with 9 bases spanning the gap. This CDR3 reads CASSLVPMNNEQFF. CDR3 coding DNA: TGCGCCAGCAGCTTGGTTCCCATGAACAATGAGCAGTTCTTC.

The chain joins TRBV7-2 to TRBJ1-2; perhaps TRBD1 as D (5 bases). V gave up 3 bases and J gave up 2 bases, with 16 bases separating them. Germline-derived CDR1 and CDR2 are SGHTA and FQGNSA. This CDR3 comprises 16 residues. The CDR3 bases are TGTGCCAGCAGCTTCCTCGGGGGGGGAATAAACTATGGCTACACCTTC. The encoded protein is CASSFLGGGINYGYTF.

The rearrangement joins TRBV19 to TRBJ1-6; D remains unclear. CDR1 and CDR2 (germline): LNHDA, SQIVND (reference sequence). The CDR3 has 13 residues. V lost 2 bases and J 7 bases, leaving 6 bases between the germline ends. CDR3 amino acids: CASSISKNSPLHF. CDR3 coding DNA: TGTGCCAGTAGTATAAGTAAGAATTCACCCCTCCACTTT.

This clone occurred a few times. The chain couples TRBV5-5 to TRBJ2-5; 8 bases map to TRBD1. CDR1 is SGHKS, CDR2 YYEKEE, per germline (reference sequence). This CDR3 is 14 amino acids long. With 4 bases clipped from V and 5 bases from J, the junction kept 7 bases outside the gene matches. In DNA, the CDR3 is TGTGCCAGCAGCCTATCGACAGGGGACGAGACCCAGTACTTC. It translates to CASSLSTGDETQYF.